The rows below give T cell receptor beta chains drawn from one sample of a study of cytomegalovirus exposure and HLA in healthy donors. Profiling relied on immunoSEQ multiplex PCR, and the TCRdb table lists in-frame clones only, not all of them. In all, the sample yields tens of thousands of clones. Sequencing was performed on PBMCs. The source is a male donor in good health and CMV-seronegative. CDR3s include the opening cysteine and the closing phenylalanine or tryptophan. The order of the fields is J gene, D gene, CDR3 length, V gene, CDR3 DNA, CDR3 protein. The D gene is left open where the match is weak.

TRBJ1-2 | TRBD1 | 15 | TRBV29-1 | TGCAGCGTGCTGGGACAGGGAGGGATTAACTATGGCTACACCTTC | CSVLGQGGINYGYTF
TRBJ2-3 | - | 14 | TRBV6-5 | TGTGCCAGCAGTTACTCTGCGGTCACAGATACGCAGTATTTT | CASSYSAVTDTQYF
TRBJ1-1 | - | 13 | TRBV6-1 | TGTGCCAGCAGTAGCCAGGATTCCACTGAAGCTTTCTTT | CASSSQDSTEAFF
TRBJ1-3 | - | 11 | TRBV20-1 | TGCAGTGCTAGACCGGGAGACACCATATATTTT | CSARPGDTIYF
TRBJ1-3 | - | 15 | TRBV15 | TGTGCCACCAGCAGAGACCTCGGTCCTGGAAACACCATATATTTT | CATSRDLGPGNTIYF
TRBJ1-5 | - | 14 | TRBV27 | TGTGCCAGCAGTATACGACAGATGGGTCAGCCCCAGCATTTT | CASSIRQMGQPQHF
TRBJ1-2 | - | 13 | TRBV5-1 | TGCGCCAGCAGCGCAGGACAGAACTATGGCTACACCTTC | CASSAGQNYGYTF
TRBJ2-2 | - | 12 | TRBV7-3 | TGTGCCAGCAACACAGGGACCGGGGAGCTGTTTTTT | CASNTGTGELFF
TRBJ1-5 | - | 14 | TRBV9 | TGTGCCAGCAGCCCCGGGTGGGGGGATCAGCCCCAGCATTTT | CASSPGWGDQPQHF
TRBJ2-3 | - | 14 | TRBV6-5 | TGTGCCACCTGCCGGGACTGGACCACAGATACGCAGTATTTT | CATCRDWTTDTQYF
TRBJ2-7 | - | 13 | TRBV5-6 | TGTGCCAGCAGCTTGGGACTTACGTACGAGCAGTACTTC | CASSLGLTYEQYF
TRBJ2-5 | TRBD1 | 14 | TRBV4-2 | TGTGCCAGCAGCCAAGAAAGGGGGCGGAGGACCCAGTACTTC | CASSQERGRRTQYF
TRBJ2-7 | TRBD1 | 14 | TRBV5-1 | TGCGCCAGCAGCTCCGGGACAGAAGTTAACGAGCAGTACTTC | CASSSGTEVNEQYF
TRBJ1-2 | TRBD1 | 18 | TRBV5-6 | TGTGCCAGCAGCTTGGGGAGGGACAGGGGAAGTTGGGACTATGGCTACACCTTC | CASSLGRDRGSWDYGYTF
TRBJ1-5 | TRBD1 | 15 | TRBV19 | TGTGCCAGTAGTATTGGGACAGGGGGCAATCAGCCCCAGCATTTT | CASSIGTGGNQPQHF
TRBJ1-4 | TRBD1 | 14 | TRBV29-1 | TGCAGCGTGCGCGACAGGGGGACTAATGAAAAACTGTTTTTT | CSVRDRGTNEKLFF
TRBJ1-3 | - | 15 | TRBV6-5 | TGTGCCAGCAGTTACTCGTACGAGGGTGGAAACACCATATATTTT | CASSYSYEGGNTIYF
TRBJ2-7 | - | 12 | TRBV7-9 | TGTGCCAGCACCTCAGGGAACTACGAGCAGTACTTC | CASTSGNYEQYF
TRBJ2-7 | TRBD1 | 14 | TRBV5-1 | TGCGCCAGCAGCGCCAGACAGGGGAACTACGAGCAGTACTTC | CASSARQGNYEQYF
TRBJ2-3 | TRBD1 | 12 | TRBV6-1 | TGTGCCAGCAGAGGACAGGCCGATACGCAGTATTTT | CASRGQADTQYF
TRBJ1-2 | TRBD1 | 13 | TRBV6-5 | TGTGCCAGCAGGCGCGGGACAGGGGATGGCTACACCTTC | CASRRGTGDGYTF
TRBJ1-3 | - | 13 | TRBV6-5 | TGTGCCAGCAGATCTGAGGGAGGAAACACCATATATTTT | CASRSEGGNTIYF
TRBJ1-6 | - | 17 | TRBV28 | TGTGCCAGCAGCTTGCCGAGACGGACAGTCAGAAATTCACCCCTCCACTTT | CASSLPRRTVRNSPLHF
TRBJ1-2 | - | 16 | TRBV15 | TGTGCCACCAGCAGAGATATGGGGGGGGGCGCCTATGGCTACACCTTC | CATSRDMGGGAYGYTF
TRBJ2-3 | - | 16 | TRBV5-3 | TGTGCCAGAAGCTTCTGTGGCGGTACTAGCACAGATACGCAGTATTTT | CARSFCGGTSTDTQYF
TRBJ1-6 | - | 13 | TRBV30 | TGTGCCTGGACATCGGTGCGGGGGTCACCCCTCCACTTT | CAWTSVRGSPLHF
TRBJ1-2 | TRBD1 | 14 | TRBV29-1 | TGCAGCGTTGAGGGGACAGGGGCGAACTATGGCTACACCTTC | CSVEGTGANYGYTF